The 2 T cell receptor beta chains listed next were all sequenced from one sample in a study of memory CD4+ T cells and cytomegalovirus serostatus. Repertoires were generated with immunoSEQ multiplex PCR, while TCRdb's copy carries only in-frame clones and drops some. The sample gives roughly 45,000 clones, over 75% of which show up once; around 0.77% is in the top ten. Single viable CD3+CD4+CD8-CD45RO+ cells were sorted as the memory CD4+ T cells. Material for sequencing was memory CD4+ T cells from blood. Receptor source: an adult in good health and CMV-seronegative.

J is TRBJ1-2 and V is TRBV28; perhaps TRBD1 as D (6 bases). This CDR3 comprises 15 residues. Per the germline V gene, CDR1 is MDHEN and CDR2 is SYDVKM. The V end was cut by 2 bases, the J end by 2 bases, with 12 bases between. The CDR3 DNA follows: TGTGCCAGCAGTTTAATGGGGGGCAGGAACTATGGCTACACCTTC. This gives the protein CASSLMGGRNYGYTF.

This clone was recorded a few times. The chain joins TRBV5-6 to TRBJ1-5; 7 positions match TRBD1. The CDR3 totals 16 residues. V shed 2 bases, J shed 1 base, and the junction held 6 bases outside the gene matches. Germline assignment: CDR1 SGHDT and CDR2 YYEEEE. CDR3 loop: CASSFSGQASNQPQHF. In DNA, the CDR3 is TGTGCCAGCAGCTTCTCAGGACAGGCGAGCAATCAGCCCCAGCATTTT. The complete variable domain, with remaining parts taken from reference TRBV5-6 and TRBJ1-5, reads DAGVTQSPTHLIKTRGQQVTLRCSPKSGHDTVSWYQQALGQGPQFIFQYYEEEERQRGNFPDRFSGHQFPNYSSELNVNALLLGDSALYLCASSFSGQASNQPQHFGDGTRLSIL.